The clone carrying this TCR beta chain was seen more than once but under ten times. These data come from a study of blood T cell repertoires in COVID-19. CDR3 length equals 14 residues. With V trimmed by 4 bases and J by 8 bases, 3 bases remained unmatched. In germline, CDR1 is LGHNA, CDR2 YSLEER. Measured with immunoSEQ multiplex PCR; TCRdb has only the in-frame clones, and not every one. Of approximately 91,000 clones in the sample, around 80% are singletons; the top ten hold around 24%. The chain uses TRBV4-3 and TRBJ1-6; 9 nucleotides match TRBD1. The receptor's source is a man aged 65 to 79 with acute or convalescent COVID-19. Sequencing was performed on peripheral blood. The CDR3 DNA reads as TGCGCCAGCAGCCCACAGGGGGCGGATTCACCCCTCCACTTT. This translates into CASSPQGADSPLHF.